The entry below describes one T cell receptor (beta chain). Its antigen is as yet unknown. The sample belongs to a study of T cell responses to AZD1222 COVID-19 vaccine. The study, taken as a whole, reports: Most donors were white British and more were female, and clonal diversity was possibly underestimated. CD4 TCRs linked to vaccination spanned spike, dominating at 160-218 and 743-854. Repertoires in all cases were sampled only once the peak T cell response had passed.

The protocol was immunoSEQ multiplex PCR, while the TCRdb copy is restricted to in-frame clones and leaves out a portion. The data show about 56,000 clones, with 86% seen just once and about 7.1% held by the top ten. CDR3 length equals 13 residues. Between the trimmed V and J ends, which lost 6 bases and 6 bases, there was a span of 15 bases. Germline V gene data show CDR1 as MNHEY and CDR2 as SMNVEV (reference sequence). Second-dose groups at about 4 or about 12 weeks were pooled. This chain joins TRBV27 and TRBJ2-7; tentative D call: TRBD1 (6 bases). The receptor was derived from an adult who received the AZD1222 COVID-19 vaccine. The specimen comprised peripheral blood, sampled 28 days after the second AZD1222 dose. CDR3 sequence reads: CASSSPTGFEQYF. CDR3 DNA: TGTGCCAGCAGCTCCCCTACAGGGTTCGAGCAGTACTTC.